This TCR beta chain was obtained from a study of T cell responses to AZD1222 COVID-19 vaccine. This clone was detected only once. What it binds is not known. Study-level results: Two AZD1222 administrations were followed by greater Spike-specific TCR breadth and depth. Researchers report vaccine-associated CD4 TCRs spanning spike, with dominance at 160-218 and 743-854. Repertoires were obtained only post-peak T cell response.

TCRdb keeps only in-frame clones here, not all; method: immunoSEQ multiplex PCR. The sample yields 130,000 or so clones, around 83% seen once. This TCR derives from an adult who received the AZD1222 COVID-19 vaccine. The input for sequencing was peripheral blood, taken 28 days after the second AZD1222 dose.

The CDR3 DNA follows: TGTGCCAGCAGCCTCGGGTTTAACACTGAAGCTTTCTTT. Residues: CASSLGFNTEAFF. The rearrangement joins TRBV7-9 to TRBJ1-1; D ambiguous. This CDR3 region has 13 residues. Between the trimmed V and J ends, which lost 5 bases and 2 bases, there was a span of 9 bases. Germline V gives CDR1 SEHNR, CDR2 FQNEAQ (reference sequence).